The entry below gives a single TCR beta chain sequence along with its context. Authors' data handling: Counts of nucleated cells, estimated from reference gene primer amplification, were obtained. Produced via immunoSEQ multiplex PCR; TCRdb's table is partial and in-frame only. D and trimming come from the DNA, and the V and J calls and clone size come from that table. The sample carries 30,000 to 40,000 clones, about 85% recorded once. Germline V gene data show CDR1 as PRHDT and CDR2 as FYEKMQ (reference sequence). The CDR3 consists of 18 residues. After removal of 5 bases from V and 7 bases from J, the junction contained 19 bases not matched to a gene. The data were obtained in a study of blood T cell repertoires in COVID-19. Study at large: Whether acute or convalescent, the COVID-19 samples came from the United States, Italy and Spain. T cells, B-cell-depleted T cells, or PBMCs provided the cDNA or gDNA that served as material.

V usage is TRBV13 and J usage is TRBJ2-3, with TRBD2 matching 9 bases. The TCR comes from a man aged 50 to 59 with active COVID-19. Sample: peripheral blood. The CDR3 is CASSAWGAGGKVGNTQYF. The CDR3 DNA reads TGTGCCAGCAGCGCCTGGGGAGCGGGGGGAAAAGTTGGGAATACGCAGTATTTT.